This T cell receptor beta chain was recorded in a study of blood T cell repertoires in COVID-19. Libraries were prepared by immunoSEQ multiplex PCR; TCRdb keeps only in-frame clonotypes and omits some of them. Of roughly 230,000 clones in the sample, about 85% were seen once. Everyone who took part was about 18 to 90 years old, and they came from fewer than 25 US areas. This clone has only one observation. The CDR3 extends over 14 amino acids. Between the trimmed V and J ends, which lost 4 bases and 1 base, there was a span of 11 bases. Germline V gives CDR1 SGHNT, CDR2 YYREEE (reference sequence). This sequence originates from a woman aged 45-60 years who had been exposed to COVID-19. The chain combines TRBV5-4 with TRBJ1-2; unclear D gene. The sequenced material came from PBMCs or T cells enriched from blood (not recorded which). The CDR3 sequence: CASSETTINYGYTF. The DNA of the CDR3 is TGTGCCAGCAGCGAAACAACGATTAACTATGGCTACACCTTC.